The rows below give T cell receptor beta chains drawn from one sample of a study of T cell changes during pregnancy in multiple sclerosis. Clones were read by immunoSEQ multiplex PCR, and TCRdb kept only the in-frame ones, dropping some. In the table there are about 100,000 clones, roughly 90% of which are singletons. The sequenced sample was peripheral blood, obtained in the third trimester of pregnancy. Source of these receptors: a female donor in good health, enrolled as a control in a pregnancy study. Both conserved end residues are part of each CDR3. The D gene is left open where the match is weak. The listing skips clone size in some rows; elsewhere it reads once, few, many or a size class.

clone_size	v_call	d_call	j_call	cdr3_nt	cdr3_aa
.	TRBV21-1	.	TRBJ1-1	TGTGCCAGCAGCGTATTCTGGGTGGACAGGGTGTTAGTCTACACTGAAGCTTTCTTT	CASSVFWVDRVLVYTEAFF
.	TRBV19	TRBD1	TRBJ2-7	TGTGCCAGTTCCACAGGGGCCCACGAGCAGTACTTC	CASSTGAHEQYF
.	TRBV6-5	.	TRBJ2-2	TGTGCCAGCAGTTTAAGGAGACTGGCCGGGGAGCTGTTTTTT	CASSLRRLAGELFF
.	TRBV23-1	TRBD1	TRBJ1-4	TGCGCCAGCAGTCAATTAAGGGACAGGCGAAATGAAAAACTGTTTTTT	CASSQLRDRRNEKLFF
.	TRBV4-3	.	TRBJ2-7	TGCGCCAGCAGCCAATCGACGGGACTCGAGCAGTACTTC	CASSQSTGLEQYF
.	TRBV18	.	TRBJ1-1	TGTGCCAGCTCACCACAAGAGATAGCTGAAGCTTTCTTT	CASSPQEIAEAFF
.	TRBV2	.	TRBJ1-2	TGTGCCAGCAACAGGGATGACTATGGCTACACCTTC	CASNRDDYGYTF
.	TRBV30	.	TRBJ1-5	TGTGCCTGGAGTGCGGACTATAGCAATCAGCCCCAGCATTTT	CAWSADYSNQPQHF
few	TRBV7-3	TRBD1	TRBJ1-1	TGTGCCAGCAGCCCCACAGGGGGAAACACTGAAGCTTTCTTT	CASSPTGGNTEAFF
.	TRBV7-9	.	TRBJ2-1	TGTGCCAGCAGCTCTCCGGGACAACTCTACAATGAGCAGTTCTTC	CASSSPGQLYNEQFF
.	TRBV5-1	.	TRBJ2-3	TGCGCCAGCAGCTTGGCCAAGGAGGATGGGGCAGATACGCAGTATTTT	CASSLAKEDGADTQYF
once	TRBV10-3	.	TRBJ1-1	TGTGCCATCAGCCGTGACAGGAACACTGAAGCTTTCTTT	CAISRDRNTEAFF
.	TRBV7-9	.	TRBJ1-1	TGTGCCAGCAGCACCGAAGGGGGAACTGAAGCTTTCTTT	CASSTEGGTEAFF
.	TRBV5-4	TRBD2	TRBJ2-5	TGTGCCAGCAGCTTGACTAGCGGGGGGCAAGAGACCCAGTACTTC	CASSLTSGGQETQYF
.	TRBV7-3	TRBD1	TRBJ1-2	TGTGCCAGCAGCTTAAATAACAGGGGTTATGGCTACACCTTC	CASSLNNRGYGYTF
.	TRBV5-4	.	TRBJ1-2	TGTGCCAGCAGCTTGGCATTCGGTTCTAACTATGGCTACACCTTC	CASSLAFGSNYGYTF
once	TRBV2	TRBD1	TRBJ2-2	TGTGCCAGCAACGGAGACAGGGGAAGTGGCGGGGAGCTGTTTTTT	CASNGDRGSGGELFF
.	TRBV7-3	.	TRBJ1-6	TGTGCCAGCAGCTTGTACAGGGATTCACCCCTCCACTTT	CASSLYRDSPLHF
.	TRBV11-2	.	TRBJ2-5	TGTGCCAGCAGCTTTCTAACAACGGCAGGGGAGACCCAGTACTTC	CASSFLTTAGETQYF
.	TRBV27	.	TRBJ2-1	TGTGCCAGCAAACCGGGAACGTACAATGAGCAGTTCTTC	CASKPGTYNEQFF
once	TRBV5-1	.	TRBJ2-3	TGCGCCAGCAGCTTTAGGCGGGGTGGTGTAGATACGCAGTATTTT	CASSFRRGGVDTQYF
.	TRBV6-5	.	TRBJ1-2	TGTGCCAGCAGTTACTCGGGGGGATTTGGCTACACCTTC	CASSYSGGFGYTF
.	TRBV27	TRBD1	TRBJ1-2	TGTGCCAGCAGTTTATGGTACCAGGGGGCGAAAAACTATGGCTACACCTTC	CASSLWYQGAKNYGYTF
.	TRBV15	.	TRBJ1-6	TGTGCCACCAGCAGAGATCGGAGTATGCGCAAACCCGTTTCGCCCCTCCACTTT	CATSRDRSMRKPVSPLHF
.	TRBV7-2	TRBD1	TRBJ2-7	TGTGCCAGCAGCCCTTCGACAGGGGCGGGTTACGAGCAGTACTTC	CASSPSTGAGYEQYF
.	TRBV7-9	.	TRBJ2-1	TGTGCCAGCAGTTCGGCACTCGGCTTCGGGGACAATGAGCAGTTCTTC	CASSSALGFGDNEQFF
.	TRBV21-1	.	TRBJ1-6	TGTGCCAGCAGCAAAGGGATCAGGGGGCGGATGAATTCACCCCTCCACTTT	CASSKGIRGRMNSPLHF
.	TRBV5-1	TRBD1	TRBJ2-3	TGCGCCAGCAGCTTGGAAGGGACAGGGGGCGCAGATACGCAGTATTTT	CASSLEGTGGADTQYF
.	TRBV5-4	TRBD1	TRBJ2-5	TGTGCCAGCAGCGCCGGGACAGAAGAGACCCAGTACTTC	CASSAGTEETQYF
.	TRBV7-9	.	TRBJ2-5	TGTGCCAGCAGCGAACGGGGAGAAGAGACCCAGTACTTC	CASSERGEETQYF
.	TRBV11-3	.	TRBJ2-3	TGTGCCAGCAGCTCCTCCGGGACTAGCACAGATACGCAGTATTTT	CASSSSGTSTDTQYF
few	TRBV6-4	.	TRBJ1-1	TGTGCCAGCAGTGAGGCCTTGAACACTGAAGCTTTCTTT	CASSEALNTEAFF
.	TRBV9	.	TRBJ1-1	TGTGCCAGCAGCAATGAGGTGGGGAACACTGAAGCTTTCTTT	CASSNEVGNTEAFF
.	TRBV14	TRBD1	TRBJ2-7	TGTGCCAGCAGCCTCCGGGACAGGGGCTACGAGCAGTACTTC	CASSLRDRGYEQYF
.	TRBV19	.	TRBJ1-2	TGTGCCAGTAGTAAAGCTTCAAGTGGCTACACCTTC	CASSKASSGYTF
.	TRBV27	TRBD1	TRBJ1-1	TGTGCCAGCAGTTATGACAGGGGGCGAGGCACTGAAGCTTTCTTT	CASSYDRGRGTEAFF
.	TRBV11-2	.	TRBJ2-7	TGTGCCAGCAGCTCTCACAGGGCCTACGAGCAGTACTTC	CASSSHRAYEQYF
.	TRBV27	TRBD1	TRBJ2-6	TGTGCCAGCAGTTTATGGCAGGGGGCCCCTGGGGCCAACGTCCTGACTTTC	CASSLWQGAPGANVLTF
.	TRBV2	TRBD1	TRBJ1-4	TGTGCCAGCAAAGAGGACAGGGGAACAGGAAAACTGTTTTTT	CASKEDRGTGKLFF
.	TRBV13	TRBD1	TRBJ2-7	TGTGCCAGCAGCTTTAACAGGGGATACGAGCAGTACTTC	CASSFNRGYEQYF
.	TRBV9	.	TRBJ1-5	TGTGCCAGCAGCGTAGGGGGGGGGTTGAATCAGCCCCAGCATTTT	CASSVGGGLNQPQHF
.	TRBV4-1	.	TRBJ2-7	TGCGCCAGCAGCCACCGGACTGGGTCGGGCGAGCAGTACTTC	CASSHRTGSGEQYF
once	TRBV5-4	.	TRBJ2-1	TGTGCCAGCAGCTTGGATGTTTCCAGCTCCTACAATGAGCAGTTCTTC	CASSLDVSSSYNEQFF
.	TRBV5-1	.	TRBJ1-3	TGCGCCAGCAGCTTGGCCTGGGACACGGCGAGGGGAAACACCATATATTTT	CASSLAWDTARGNTIYF
.	TRBV30	.	TRBJ1-5	TGTGCCTGGAGTGAGGGGACTGGTGCCAATCAGCCCCAGCATTTT	CAWSEGTGANQPQHF
.	TRBV19	.	TRBJ1-6	TGTGCCAGTAGTACTGGACAGACTTCCACCCTCCACTTT	CASSTGQTSTLHF